This T cell receptor beta chain was recorded in a study of T cell clones after liver transplantation. Study-level information: TCRbeta sequencing after a pre-transplant mixed lymphocyte reaction identified graft-donor-reactive clones, later tracked in post-transplant blood. Subjects received no induction therapy and standard immunosuppression until randomization at 12-24 months post-transplant. Patients counted as tolerant after at least one year off all immunosuppression, enzymes not exceeding twice normal.

Repertoires were generated with immunoSEQ multiplex PCR, while TCRdb's copy carries only in-frame clones and drops some. The table lists 40,000 to 55,000 clones, 86% of them singletons. Overall study results and limits: In two subjects, few donor cells limited the measurable donor-reactive repertoire.

On this clone itself: Its antigen remains unidentified.

The sequenced sample was CD4+ T cells from blood, obtained 24 months after liver transplant. The source is a human patient who received a liver transplant. Among the T cells, some may be from the graft donor.

The CDR3 sequence: CASSPLMAGTRDEKLFF. The CDR3 bases are TGTGCCAGCAGCCCCCTCATGGCAGGGACTCGCGATGAAAAACTGTTTTTT. V is TRBV7-9 and J is TRBJ1-4; D possibly corresponds to TRBD1 (5 bases). Looked up from germline, CDR1 is SEHNR and CDR2 is FQNEAQ (reference sequence). This CDR3 has 17 residues. V was trimmed by 5 bases and J by 6 bases, leaving 22 bases between them.